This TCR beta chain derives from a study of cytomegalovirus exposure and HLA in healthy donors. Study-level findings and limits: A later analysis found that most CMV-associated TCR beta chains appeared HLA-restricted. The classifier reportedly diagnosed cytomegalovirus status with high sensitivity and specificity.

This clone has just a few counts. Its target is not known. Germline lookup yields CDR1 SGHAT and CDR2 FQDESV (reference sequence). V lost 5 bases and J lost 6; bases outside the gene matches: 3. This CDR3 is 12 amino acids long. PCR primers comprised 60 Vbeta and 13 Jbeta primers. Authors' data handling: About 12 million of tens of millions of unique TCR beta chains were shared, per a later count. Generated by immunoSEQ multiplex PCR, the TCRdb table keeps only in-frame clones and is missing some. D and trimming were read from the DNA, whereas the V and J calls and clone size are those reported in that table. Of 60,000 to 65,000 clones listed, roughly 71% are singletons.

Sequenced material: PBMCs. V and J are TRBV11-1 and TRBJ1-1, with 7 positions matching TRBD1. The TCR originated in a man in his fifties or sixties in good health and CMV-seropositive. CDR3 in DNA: TGTGCCAGCAGCGGCAGGGGGGCTGAAGCTTTCTTT. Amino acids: CASSGRGAEAFF.